A single sample gave rise to the 18 T cell receptor beta chains below, sequenced in a study of patients and donors after allogeneic stem cell transplantation. TCRdb passed the RT-PCR reads through MiXCR, listing each CDR3 protein once. The profile covers approximately 88,000 distinct CDR3 sequences, with around 5% appearing a single time and around 3% taken by the ten largest. Sequences were obtained from blood, either unsorted or a sorted T cell fraction (not recorded which). The receptors were gathered from a human donor who was either an allogeneic HSCT recipient or a stem cell or donor lymphocyte infusion donor (not recorded which). It is not recorded whose cells these are; they may come from a transplant donor.

This clonotype was observed many times. V usage is TRBV7-8 and J usage is TRBJ2-3; weak D call: TRBD2 (5 bases). The germline V and J ends were trimmed by 3 bases and 3 bases, with 13 bases remaining between them. CDR3 size: 15 residues. Germline lookup yields CDR1 SGHVS and CDR2 FQNEAQ. The CDR3 here is CASSLRGLGTDTQYF. In DNA, the CDR3 is TGTGCCAGCAGCTTGCGAGGGCTGGGGACAGATACGCAGTATTTT.

The chain couples TRBV18 to TRBJ1-2; unclear D gene. Trimming cost V 3 bases and J 8 bases, with 16 bases left between them. Germline CDR1 reads KGHSH; CDR2 reads LQKENI. The CDR3 runs 14 residues. CDR3 loop: CASSPRFEGLGYTF. The CDR3 nucleotides are TGTGCCAGCTCACCCCGTTTCGAGGGCTTAGGCTACACCTTC.

This clonotype was seen at least ten times. This chain links TRBV5-6 with TRBJ2-3; 12 bases agree with TRBD2. Germline V CDR1 and CDR2: SGHDT, YYEEEE. After removal of 4 bases from V and 1 base from J, the junction contained 10 bases not matched to a gene. The CDR3 loop spans 18 amino acids. Here the CDR3 DNA reads TGTGCCAGCAGCCCACGGCTAGCGGGGGGGCCTCGCACAGATACGCAGTATTTT. It specifies CASSPRLAGGPRTDTQYF.

This clonotype was detected many times. This chain connects TRBV12-3 or TRBV12-4 to TRBJ1-5; D is unresolved. The CDR3 consists of 13 residues. V lost 1 base and J lost 2, with 3 bases in between. This CDR3 is CASSLVGNQPQHF. CDR3 coding DNA: TGTGCCAGCAGTTTAGTAGGCAATCAGCCCCAGCATTTT.

The chain recombines TRBV11-2 with TRBJ2-3, with 12 bases lining up with TRBD1. The CDR3 length is 16 residues. Trimming took 6 bases from V and 5 from J; bases not matched to a gene: 9. In germline, CDR1 is SGHAT, CDR2 FQNNGV. The CDR3 loop is CASRPGTGGQGDTQYF. Written as DNA, the CDR3 is TGTGCCAGCAGACCTGGGACAGGGGGCCAGGGAGATACGCAGTATTTT.

In its sample, this clonotype was seen many times. The chain has TRBV15 and TRBJ1-1; D uncertain. The CDR3 runs 13 residues. Per germline, CDR1 LNHNV and CDR2 YYDKDF (reference sequence). Between the trimmed V and J ends, which lost 0 bases and 7 bases, there was a span of 9 bases. The CDR3 DNA sequence: TGTGCCACCAGCAGAGAAACGACCGGTGAAGCTTTCTTT. It is translated as CATSRETTGEAFF.

In this sample, this clonotype turned up many times. The chain employs TRBV12-3 or TRBV12-4 and TRBJ2-7, with TRBD1 matching over 7 bases. The CDR3 sequence is 13 residues long. V shed 3 bases, J shed 3 bases, and the junction held 2 bases outside the gene matches. The CDR3 spells CASSFAGGYEQYF. The CDR3 region has the DNA TGTGCCAGCAGTTTCGCAGGGGGCTACGAGCAGTACTTC.

There are many counts of this clonotype. V usage is TRBV14 and J usage is TRBJ2-1, with 8 bases fitting TRBD2. The CDR3 is 17 residues long. Germline trimming cut 0 bases from V and 4 bases from J; bases unmatched to any gene: 8. Germline loops: CDR1 SGHDN, CDR2 FVKESK. The CDR3 spells CASSQDLNSGKYNEQFF. The CDR3 coding sequence is TGTGCCAGCAGCCAAGATCTTAATAGCGGGAAATACAATGAGCAGTTCTTC.

This clonotype was counted many times. The J gene is TRBJ1-1, the V gene TRBV12-3 or TRBV12-4; 8 nucleotides match TRBD1. V trimming: 4 bases; J trimming: 0 bases; junction bases outside the gene matches: 4. CDR3 size: 15 residues. CDR3 loop: CASSYRGSLNTEAFF. CDR3 nucleotides: TGTGCCAGCAGTTACAGGGGGAGCCTGAACACTGAAGCTTTCTTT.

This chain connects TRBV28 to TRBJ2-3; perhaps TRBD2 as D (7 bases). V dropped 8 bases and J dropped 0 bases, with 12 bases sitting between them. Germline V lookup: CDR1 MDHEN, CDR2 SYDVKM. This CDR3 is 14 amino acids long. This CDR3 is CASRGAGSTDTQYF. The CDR3 DNA is TGTGCCAGCCGGGGGGCAGGGAGCACAGATACGCAGTATTTT.

The chain recombines TRBV10-3 with TRBJ1-1; 9 nucleotides match TRBD1. This CDR3 contains 11 residues. Germline V CDR1 and CDR2: ENHRY, SYGVKD. V lost 6 bases, J lost 8 bases, and 1 base stayed unmatched. CDR3 protein: CAIRGQGEAFF. The DNA for the CDR3 is TGTGCCATCAGGGGACAGGGCGAAGCTTTCTTT.

This clonotype was detected many times. V usage is TRBV5-1 and J usage is TRBJ1-1; no reliable D call. Germline V gives CDR1 SGHRS, CDR2 YFSETQ. The CDR3 extends over 16 amino acids. V was shortened by 0 bases and J by 0 bases, with 12 bases between the two germline ends. In DNA, the CDR3 is TGCGCCAGCAGCTTGGTGGGCCTTGAGTTGAACACTGAAGCTTTCTTT. It codes for CASSLVGLELNTEAFF.

In this sample, this clonotype turned up many times. The J gene is TRBJ2-3, the V gene TRBV11-3; TRBD2 agrees at 9 bases. The CDR3 has 16 residues. V shed 5 bases, J shed 2 bases, and the junction held 8 bases outside the gene matches. Germline V gene lookup returns CDR1 SGHNT and CDR2 YENEEA. CDR3 bases: TGTGCCAGCAGCACAAAGCGGGGGGCCTACACAGATACGCAGTATTTT. This gives the protein CASSTKRGAYTDTQYF.

The sample holds many counts of this clonotype. The chain links TRBV5-1 to TRBJ2-7; possible D gene TRBD1, 6 bases. Per germline, CDR1 SGHRS and CDR2 YFSETQ. Trimming left V 1 base short and J 4 bases short, with 12 bases between. CDR3 length: 14 amino acids. CDR3 amino acids: CASSLTGPPYEQYF. DNA for the CDR3: TGCGCCAGCAGCTTGACAGGGCCCCCTTACGAGCAGTACTTC.

By sample fraction, this clonotype is medium-sized. This chain joins TRBV6-4 and TRBJ2-3, with 7 nucleotides matching TRBD1. The CDR3 totals 13 residues. In germline, CDR1 is MRHNA, CDR2 SNTAGT. V lost 4 bases, J lost 6 bases, and 4 bases stayed unmatched. CDR3 nucleotide sequence: TGTGCCAGCAGTGGGGAACAGGGGGATACGCAGTATTTT. Its protein is CASSGEQGDTQYF.

This clonotype has a count of ten or more. The rearrangement joins TRBV27 to TRBJ2-2, with D unresolved. Germline V gene sequence: CDR1 MNHEY, CDR2 SMNVEV (reference sequence). The CDR3 spans 14 residues. The ends were cut back, 6 bases at V and 8 bases at J, with 16 bases in the middle. CDR3 loop: CASSLRSILGELFF. CDR3 DNA: TGTGCCAGCAGCTTACGTAGCATCTTAGGGGAGCTGTTTTTT.

As concerns this clonotype: It may be a read error: a sequence one base away is much more abundant. The chain combines TRBV5-1 with TRBJ2-1, with 9 positions matching TRBD2. V dropped 0 bases and J dropped 6; count of bases not matched to a gene: 7. In germline, CDR1 is SGHRS, CDR2 YFSETQ. CDR3 size: 16 residues. In DNA form, the CDR3 reads TGCGCCAGCAGCTTGGGGGGGCTAGCGGGGTTCAATGAGCAGTTCTTC. Amino acids: CASSLGGLAGFNEQFF.

This clonotype occurred many times. V gene TRBV20-1 combines with J gene TRBJ2-7, with 12 bases lining up with TRBD2. Germline V lookup: CDR1 DFQATT, CDR2 SNEGSKA (reference sequence). CDR3 length: 15 residues. J was trimmed by 3 bases and V by 6 bases; bases with no gene match: 9. CDR3 sequence: CSAQPTSGGDYEQYF. CDR3 DNA sequence: TGCAGTGCCCAACCGACTAGCGGGGGAGACTACGAGCAGTACTTC.